Below, 32 T cell receptor beta chains from the same sample are listed, as sequenced in a study of CD8+CD57+ T cells in acquired aplastic anemia. CDR3 and TCR beta VDJ profiling relied on genomic DNA as the template. Via MiXCR, TCRdb re-called the reads, giving one row per CDR3 protein. Of 150,000 to 200,000 distinct CDR3 sequences listed, about 48% are singletons. Sequenced: sorted CD4+, CD8+, or CD8+CD57+ T cells (not recorded which) from PBMCs. All receptors come from a human donor in good health.

The chain carries TRBV7-7 and TRBJ1-6, with D uncertain. This CDR3 comprises 13 residues. From germline, CDR1 is SSHAT and CDR2 FNYEAQ (reference sequence). V was clipped by 5 bases and J by 11 bases, with 13 bases between them. The CDR3 here is CASSMTLTAPLHF. As DNA, the CDR3 is TGTGCCAGCAGCATGACCCTAACGGCACCCCTCCACTTT.

This sequence joins TRBV20-1 and TRBJ1-1; 9 bases match TRBD1. Trimming at V came to 4 bases and at J to 3 bases, leaving 3 bases not matched to a gene. The CDR3 sequence is 13 residues long. CDR1 and CDR2 from the germline V gene are DFQATT and SNEGSKA (reference sequence). CDR3 residues: CSATQGADTEAFF. CDR3 DNA sequence: TGCAGTGCTACACAGGGGGCGGACACTGAAGCTTTCTTT.

The rearrangement joins TRBV30 to TRBJ2-1; weak D call: TRBD1 (6 bases). There are 15 residues in the CDR3. The germline V gene encodes CDR1 GTSNPN and CDR2 SVGIG (reference sequence). The V end was cut by 1 base, the J end by 0 bases, with 10 bases between. CDR3 in amino acids: CAWSGDRLSYNEQFF. CDR3 DNA: TGTGCCTGGAGTGGAGACAGGCTCTCCTACAATGAGCAGTTCTTC.

This chain connects TRBV7-9 to TRBJ1-2, with TRBD1 identical over 9 bases. The CDR3 runs 17 residues. Germline V gene data show CDR1 as SEHNR and CDR2 as FQNEAQ (reference sequence). With V trimmed by 6 bases and J by 2 bases, 13 bases remained unmatched. This chain's CDR3 is CASRTHRGRSPNYGYTF. The CDR3 nucleotides read TGTGCCAGCAGAACACACAGGGGGCGCTCACCGAACTATGGCTACACCTTC.

This clonotype occurred many times. The CDR3 nucleotides read TGTGCCAGCAGTTACAGTTATAATTCACCCCTCCACTTT. As protein: CASSYSYNSPLHF. The genes are TRBV6-5 and TRBJ1-6; D call uncertain. Germline V CDR1 and CDR2: MNHEY, SVGAGI. With 2 bases removed from V and 4 bases from J, the gap between germline ends came to 3 bases. The CDR3 extends over 13 amino acids.

This clonotype was counted many times. This rearrangement joins TRBV6-5 to TRBJ2-5; tentatively, D is TRBD1 (7 bases). Germline CDR1 is MNHEY and CDR2 is SVGAGI. The CDR3 loop spans 17 amino acids. Trimming cost V 4 bases and J 9 bases, with 27 bases left between them. The DNA of the CDR3 is TGTGCCAGCAGTTCGTTGGCGACAGGGCACAGGAGGGCGGCCCAGTACTTC. Residues: CASSSLATGHRRAAQYF.

This clonotype has a count of ten or more. CDR3 loop: CSARVAGGPGEQYF. The CDR3 nucleotides are TGCAGTGCTAGAGTAGCGGGAGGGCCTGGCGAGCAGTACTTC. V is TRBV20-1 and J is TRBJ2-7, with 11 bases aligning to TRBD2. Germline CDR1 reads DFQATT; CDR2 reads SNEGSKA (reference sequence). V gave up 1 base and J gave up 6 bases; unmatched junction bases: 5. The CDR3 extends over 14 amino acids.

This clonotype was seen repeatedly, ten times or more. CDR3 DNA sequence: TGTGCCAGTAGTACCCAGGGGGCCATAGATACGCAGTATTTT. It is translated as CASSTQGAIDTQYF. The chain carries TRBV19 and TRBJ2-3, with 8 nucleotides matching TRBD1. The V and J ends lost 4 bases and 5 bases, in that order; junction bases with no gene match: 5. Per germline, CDR1 LNHDA and CDR2 SQIVND (reference sequence). The CDR3 has 14 residues.

The rearrangement joins TRBV5-1 to TRBJ2-7, with D perhaps being TRBD1 or TRBD2 (5 bases each). V lost 7 bases to trimming and J lost 6 bases, with 23 bases between them. The germline CDR1 and CDR2 sequences are SGHRS and YFSETQ. The CDR3 is 15 amino acids. The DNA for the CDR3 is TGCGCCAGCGCATGGGTTGGGACGCAAACCAGCGAGCAGTACTTC. It specifies CASAWVGTQTSEQYF.

Comment on this clonotype: A much larger clone sits a single nucleotide away, making a read error possible. This chain uses TRBV20-1 with TRBJ1-1; 7 bases map to TRBD1. Germline V CDR1 and CDR2: DFQATT, SNEGSKA (reference sequence). The CDR3 runs to 13 residues. CDR3: CGAARGGDTEAFF. The CDR3, as DNA: TGCGGTGCCGCCAGGGGGGGGGACACTGAAGCTTTCTTT.

The rearrangement links TRBV4-1 to TRBJ2-7; D may be TRBD1 (6 bases). The CDR3 has 16 amino acids. V gave up 5 bases and J gave up 3 bases, with 20 bases separating them. Germline V lookup: CDR1 MGHRA, CDR2 YSYEKL. CDR3 in DNA: TGCGCCAGCAGCAGGGCTAGTCAGGGGCTAGACTACGAGCAGTACTTC. Residues: CASSRASQGLDYEQYF.

This rearrangement joins TRBV15 to TRBJ1-6; a possible D gene is TRBD1 (6 bases). Germline CDR1 LNHNV, CDR2 YYDKDF (reference sequence). V was trimmed by 1 base and J by 7 bases, leaving 11 bases between them. The CDR3 length is 15 residues. Written as DNA, the CDR3 is TGTGCCACCAGCAGAGGAGGGACAACGAATTCACCCCTCCACTTT. It yields the protein CATSRGGTTNSPLHF. Full variable domain (remainder filled in from reference TRBV15 and TRBJ1-6): DAMVIQNPRYQVTQFGKPVTLSCSQTLNHNVMYWYQQKSSQAPKLLFHYYDKDFNNEADTPDNFQSRRPNTSFCFLDIRSPGLGDTAMYLCATSRGGTTNSPLHFGNGTRLTVT.

The rearrangement uses TRBV5-6 and TRBJ2-1; D is uncertain. This CDR3 region has 12 residues. Per the germline V gene, CDR1 is SGHDT and CDR2 is YYEEEE. The V end lost 1 base, the J end lost 7 bases, and 6 bases lay between the germline ends. The CDR3 DNA reads TGTGCCAGCAGCTTGATGGGAAATGAGCAGTTCTTC. Translation gives CASSLMGNEQFF.

Concerning this clonotype itself: Possible read error: a much larger clone is one base away. The genes are TRBV11-3 and TRBJ1-1; D unresolved. The V gene's germline CDR1 is SGHNT and CDR2 YENEEA. CDR3 length: 13 residues. Written as DNA, the CDR3 is TGTGCCGGCAGCTTGGAGCTTAACACTGAAGCTTTCTTT. The encoded protein is CAGSLELNTEAFF.

CDR3 sequence reads: CASSLSGRNHNEQFF. Here the CDR3 DNA reads TGTGCCAGCAGCCTTTCGGGCCGGAACCACAATGAGCAGTTCTTC. V gene TRBV2 combines with J gene TRBJ2-1; D remains ambiguous. Germline V gene data show CDR1 as SNHLY and CDR2 as FYNNEI. V lost 6 bases and J lost 5, with 17 bases in between. The CDR3 loop spans 15 amino acids.

The chain has TRBV18 and TRBJ1-3; D gene ambiguous. The CDR3 is 11 residues long. The germline gives CDR1 KGHSH, CDR2 LQKENI. V lost 8 bases and J 9 bases, leaving 11 bases between the germline ends. The DNA for the CDR3 is TGTGCCAGCCCTGCTTTCGTCACCATATATTTT. Encoded protein: CASPAFVTIYF.

The rearrangement joins TRBV5-6 to TRBJ2-2; the match to TRBD1 covers 7 bases. Trimming cost V 1 base and J 13 bases; bases outside gene matches: 22. This CDR3 has 18 residues. The germline CDR1 and CDR2 sequences are SGHDT and YYEEEE. This CDR3 reads CASSLLIGSRGRLELLFF. CDR3 sequence (DNA): TGTGCCAGCAGCTTGTTAATCGGTAGTAGGGGGCGTCTCGAGTTGCTGTTTTTT.

As for this clonotype: Likely a read error: the CDR3 ends without its conserved phenylalanine or tryptophan. The chain couples TRBV11-2 to TRBJ2-4; D is undetermined. The CDR3 runs 12 residues. The germline V and J ends were trimmed by 2 bases and 6 bases, with 5 bases remaining between them. Germline CDR1 reads SGHAT; CDR2 reads FQNNGV. CDR3 region: CASSLTGNIQYS. Here the CDR3 DNA reads TGTGCCAGCAGCTTAACCGGAAACATTCAGTACTCC.

With respect to this clonotype: Its ends do not fully match the called genes, so a read error is possible. The chain couples TRBV29-1 to TRBJ1-2, with 7 bases matching TRBD1. The germline V gene encodes CDR1 SQVTM and CDR2 ANQGSEA. The CDR3 is 13 amino acids. The CDR3 loop is CGVELQGDYGYTF. The CDR3 nucleotides are TGCGGCGTTGAACTGCAGGGGGACTATGGCTACACCTTC.

Only a few counts were recorded for this clonotype. The gene calls are TRBV7-8 and TRBJ2-7; the D gene is possibly TRBD1 (5 bases). The length of the CDR3 is 17 residues. Per germline, CDR1 SGHVS and CDR2 FQNEAQ. The ends were cut back, 3 bases at V and 0 bases at J, with 18 bases in the middle. The CDR3 loop is CASSLGPSGPISYEQYF. CDR3 DNA: TGTGCCAGCAGCTTGGGGCCCTCAGGACCGATCTCCTACGAGCAGTACTTC.

Many counts were recorded for this clonotype. The chain has TRBV3-1 and TRBJ1-6; 8 bases are a match to TRBD1. The CDR3 is 15 amino acids. CDR1 LGHDT and CDR2 YNNKEL come from the germline V gene (reference sequence). The V and J ends lost 2 bases and 9 bases, in that order; junction bases with no gene match: 6. The CDR3 protein is CASSQISGGGSPLHF. In nucleotides, the CDR3 is TGTGCCAGCAGCCAAATCTCAGGGGGCGGTTCACCCCTCCACTTT.

This clonotype was detected many times. The V call is TRBV7-6, the J call TRBJ2-2; D remains unclear. Germline V gives CDR1 SGHVS, CDR2 FNYEAQ. Trimming left V 1 base short and J 4 bases short, with 7 bases between. CDR3 length: 14 amino acids. This CDR3 is CASSLVGSTGELFF. The CDR3 DNA follows: TGTGCCAGCAGCTTAGTAGGAAGCACCGGGGAGCTGTTTTTT.

With regard to this clonotype: This could be a read error, since a much larger clone is one nucleotide away. The CDR3 reads CASSETRSPEAFF. The CDR3 region has the DNA TGTGCCAGCAGCGAAACAAGGTCGCCTGAAGCTTTCTTT. The chain combines TRBV9 with TRBJ1-1, with D unresolved. The germline V gene encodes CDR1 SGDLS and CDR2 YYNGEE. V was shortened by 3 bases and J by 6 bases, with 12 bases between the two germline ends. The CDR3 is 13 amino acids.

This clonotype came up many times. The V and J genes are TRBV6-5 and TRBJ1-1; D uncertain. V was shortened by 10 bases and J by 3 bases, with 9 bases between the two germline ends. Germline values: CDR1 MNHEY, CDR2 SVGAGI. This CDR3 region has 11 residues. CDR3 region: CATPGYTEAFF. The DNA of the CDR3 is TGTGCCACCCCGGGATACACTGAAGCTTTCTTT.

The J gene is TRBJ2-5, the V gene TRBV7-2; no clear D gene. The V and J ends lost 0 bases and 5 bases respectively, with 13 bases between them. Germline lookup yields CDR1 SGHTA and CDR2 FQGNSA. The CDR3 sequence is 15 residues long. CDR3 protein: CASSLALGEAETQYF. For the CDR3, the DNA is TGTGCCAGCAGCTTAGCGCTCGGCGAAGCGGAGACCCAGTACTTC.

CDR3 coding DNA: TGTGCCAGCAGCCAAGCGGCCGGGTACAATGAGCAGTTCTTC. This codes for CASSQAAGYNEQFF. The rearrangement uses TRBV4-2 and TRBJ2-1; D remains ambiguous. V was cut by 1 base and J by 4 bases, with 8 bases left in between. Per the germline V gene, CDR1 is LGHNA and CDR2 is YNFKEQ. The CDR3 loop spans 14 amino acids.

The gene calls are TRBV24-1 and TRBJ2-3, with a weak D call TRBD2 (5 bases). The CDR3 has 16 residues. CDR1 and CDR2 from the germline V gene are KGHDR and SFDVKD. Trimming shortened V by 4 bases and J by 0 bases, and 13 bases separated the two germline ends. CDR3 coding DNA: TGTGCCACCAGTGACCGTAGCGAACCTAGCACAGATACGCAGTATTTT. Residues: CATSDRSEPSTDTQYF.

Turning to this clonotype: A much larger clone differs from this one at a single base, so this may be a read error. This chain links TRBV4-1 with TRBJ2-5; D could derive from TRBD1 or TRBD2 (5 bases each). Trimming took 4 bases from V and 6 from J, leaving 21 bases between them. The CDR3 covers 16 residues. Germline V gene sequence: CDR1 MGHRA, CDR2 YSYEKL. This CDR3 reads CASSLQPPGQRKTQYF. Written as DNA, the CDR3 is TGCGCCAGCAGCCTCCAACCCCCGGGGCAACGGAAGACCCAGTACTTC.

As for this clonotype: This may arise from a read error, as a much more abundant clone is one base away. The chain links TRBV11-1 to TRBJ1-6, with TRBD1 identical over 11 bases. CDR3 length: 16 residues. Germline values: CDR1 SGHAT, CDR2 FQDESV (reference sequence). V was pared by 4 bases and J by 11 bases, with 10 bases of the junction left unmatched. In DNA, the CDR3 is TGTGCCAGCAGCTATCGGACAGGGGGCGAGAATCCACCCCTCCACTTT. Protein sequence: CASSYRTGGENPPLHF. Filled out from reference TRBV11-1 and TRBJ1-6, the complete variable domain reads EAEVAQSPRYKITEKSQAVAFWCDPISGHATLYWYRQILGQGPELLVQFQDESVVDDSQLPKDRFSAERLKGVDSTLKIQPAELGDSAMYLCASSYRTGGENPPLHFGNGTRLTVT.

J is TRBJ1-6 and V is TRBV5-1; 8 positions match TRBD1. With V trimmed by 3 bases and J by 7 bases, 9 bases remained unmatched. The germline gives CDR1 SGHRS, CDR2 YFSETQ. This CDR3 is 16 amino acids long. The DNA for the CDR3 is TGCGCCAGCAGCTCGGACAGGGCCGAGGGAAATTCACCCCTCCACTTT. Its protein product is CASSSDRAEGNSPLHF.

This clonotype appeared a few times. The chain recombines TRBV2 with TRBJ2-1; 8 nucleotides agree with TRBD2. The CDR3 sequence is 14 residues long. The ends lost 4 bases at V and 6 bases at J; junction bases unmatched: 5. The germline gives CDR1 SNHLY, CDR2 FYNNEI. This chain's CDR3 is CASSVGGGLNEQFF. CDR3 DNA sequence: TGTGCCAGCAGTGTGGGCGGGGGGCTCAATGAGCAGTTCTTC.

The genes are TRBV7-3 and TRBJ2-5; D gene unclear. Per the germline V gene, CDR1 is SGHTA and CDR2 is FQGTGA. CDR3 length equals 12 residues. V was pared by 5 bases and J by 5 bases, with 9 bases between. In nucleotides, the CDR3 is TGTGCCAGCAGCCCGGACGGGGAGACCCAGTACTTC. Its protein product is CASSPDGETQYF.